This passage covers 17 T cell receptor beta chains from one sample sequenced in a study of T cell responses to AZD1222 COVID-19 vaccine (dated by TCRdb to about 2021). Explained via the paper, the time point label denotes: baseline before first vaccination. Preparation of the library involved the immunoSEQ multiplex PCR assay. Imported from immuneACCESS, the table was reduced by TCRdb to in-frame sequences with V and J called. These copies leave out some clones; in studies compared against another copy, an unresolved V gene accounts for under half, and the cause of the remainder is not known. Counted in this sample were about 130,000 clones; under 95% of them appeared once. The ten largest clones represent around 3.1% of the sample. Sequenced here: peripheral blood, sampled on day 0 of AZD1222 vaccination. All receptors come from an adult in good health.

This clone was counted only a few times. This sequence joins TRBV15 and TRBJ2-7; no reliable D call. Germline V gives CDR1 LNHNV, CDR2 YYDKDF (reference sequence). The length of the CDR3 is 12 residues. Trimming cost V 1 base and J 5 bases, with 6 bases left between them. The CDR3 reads CATSRGVDEQYF. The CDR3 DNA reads TGTGCCACCAGCAGAGGAGTGGACGAGCAGTACTTC.

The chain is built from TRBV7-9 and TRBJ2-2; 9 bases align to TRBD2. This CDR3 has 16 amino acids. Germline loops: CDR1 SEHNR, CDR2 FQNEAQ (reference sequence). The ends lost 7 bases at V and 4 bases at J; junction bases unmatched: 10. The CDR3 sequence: CASTSMGLAATGELFF. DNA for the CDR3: TGTGCCAGCACCTCTATGGGACTAGCTGCCACCGGGGAGCTGTTTTTT.

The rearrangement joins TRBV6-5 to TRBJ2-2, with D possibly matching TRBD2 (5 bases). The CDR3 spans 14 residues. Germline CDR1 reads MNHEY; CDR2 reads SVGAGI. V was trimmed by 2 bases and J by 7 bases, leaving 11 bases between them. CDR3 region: CASSYLDRGGELFF. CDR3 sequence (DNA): TGTGCCAGCAGTTACCTGGACCGGGGCGGGGAGCTGTTTTTT.

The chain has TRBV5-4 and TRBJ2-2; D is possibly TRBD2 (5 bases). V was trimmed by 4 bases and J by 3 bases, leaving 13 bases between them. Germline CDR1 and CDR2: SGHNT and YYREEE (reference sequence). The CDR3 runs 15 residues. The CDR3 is CASSLPGKYTGELFF. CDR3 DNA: TGTGCCAGCAGCCTCCCGGGGAAGTACACCGGGGAGCTGTTTTTT.

CDR3: CASSVGLVPQPQHF. The CDR3 coding sequence is TGTGCCAGCAGCGTAGGTCTTGTGCCTCAGCCCCAGCATTTT. The chain combines TRBV9 with TRBJ1-5, with no clear D. Germline-derived CDR1 and CDR2 are SGDLS and YYNGEE. The CDR3 consists of 14 residues. V was clipped by 0 bases and J by 6 bases, with 10 bases between them.

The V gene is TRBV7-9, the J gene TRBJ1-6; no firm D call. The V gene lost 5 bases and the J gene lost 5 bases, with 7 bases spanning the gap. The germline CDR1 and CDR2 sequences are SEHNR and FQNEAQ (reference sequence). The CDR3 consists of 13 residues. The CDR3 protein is CASSAGNNSPLHF. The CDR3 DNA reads TGTGCCAGCAGCGCCGGGAATAATTCACCCCTCCACTTT.

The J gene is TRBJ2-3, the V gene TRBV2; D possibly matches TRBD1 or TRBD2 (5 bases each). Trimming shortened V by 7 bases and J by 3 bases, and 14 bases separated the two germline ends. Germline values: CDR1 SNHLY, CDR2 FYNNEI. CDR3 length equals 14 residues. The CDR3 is CASIGGSVTDTQYF. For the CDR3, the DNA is TGTGCCAGCATTGGGGGTTCCGTAACAGATACGCAGTATTTT.

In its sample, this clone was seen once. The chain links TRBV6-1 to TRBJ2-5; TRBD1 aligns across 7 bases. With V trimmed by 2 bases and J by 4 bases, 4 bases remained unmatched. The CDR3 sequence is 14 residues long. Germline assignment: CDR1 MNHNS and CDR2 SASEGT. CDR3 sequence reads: CASSELRGPETQYF. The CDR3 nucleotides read TGTGCCAGCAGTGAATTAAGGGGGCCAGAGACCCAGTACTTC.

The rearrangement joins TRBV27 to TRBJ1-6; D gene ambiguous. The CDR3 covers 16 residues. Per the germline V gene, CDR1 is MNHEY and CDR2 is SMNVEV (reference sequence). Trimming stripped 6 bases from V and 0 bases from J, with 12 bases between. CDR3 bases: TGTGCCAGCAGGCTACAGCCCAGCTCCTATAATTCACCCCTCCACTTT. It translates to CASRLQPSSYNSPLHF.

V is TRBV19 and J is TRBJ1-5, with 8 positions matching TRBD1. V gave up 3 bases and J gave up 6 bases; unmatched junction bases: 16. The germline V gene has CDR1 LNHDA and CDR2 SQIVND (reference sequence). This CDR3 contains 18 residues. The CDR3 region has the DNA TGTGCCAGTAGTATTGGGACAGGTTTTGAGGGAAGAGGTCAGCCCCAGCATTTT. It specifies CASSIGTGFEGRGQPQHF.

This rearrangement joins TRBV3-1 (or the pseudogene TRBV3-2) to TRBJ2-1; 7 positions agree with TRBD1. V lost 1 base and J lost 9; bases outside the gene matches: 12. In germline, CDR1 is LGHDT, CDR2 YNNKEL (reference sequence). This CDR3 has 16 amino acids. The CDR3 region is CASSQVEPSRDSEQFF. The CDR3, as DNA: TGTGCCAGCAGCCAAGTAGAACCCAGTCGGGACAGTGAGCAGTTCTTC.

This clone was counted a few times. This chain's CDR3 is CANRLAGVRAEQYF. CDR3 DNA sequence: TGTGCCAACAGACTAGCGGGAGTACGGGCCGAGCAGTACTTC. The V and J genes are TRBV2 and TRBJ2-7; 12 bases map to TRBD2. Germline assignment: CDR1 SNHLY and CDR2 FYNNEI. The V and J ends lost 10 bases and 6 bases, in that order; junction bases with no gene match: 10. The CDR3 spans 14 residues.

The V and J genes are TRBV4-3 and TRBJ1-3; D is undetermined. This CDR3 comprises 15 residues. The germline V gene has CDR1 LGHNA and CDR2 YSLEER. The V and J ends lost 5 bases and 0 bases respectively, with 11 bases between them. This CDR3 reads CASSETSSSGNTIYF. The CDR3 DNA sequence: TGCGCCAGCAGCGAGACATCATCCTCTGGAAACACCATATATTTT.

The DNA for the CDR3 is TGTGCCAGTAGTATCTGGGATGAGCAGTTCTTC. Residues: CASSIWDEQFF. This chain joins TRBV19 and TRBJ2-1; no firm D call. The CDR3 is 11 residues long. The V end was cut by 3 bases, the J end by 8 bases, with 5 bases between. CDR1 is LNHDA and CDR2 is SQIVND in the germline V gene (reference sequence).

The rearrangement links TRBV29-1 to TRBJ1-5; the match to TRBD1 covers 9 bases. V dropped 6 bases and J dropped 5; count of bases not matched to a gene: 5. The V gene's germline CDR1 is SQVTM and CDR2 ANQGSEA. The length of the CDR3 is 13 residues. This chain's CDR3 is CSVSTGGYQPQHF. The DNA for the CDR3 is TGCAGCGTCTCAACAGGGGGCTATCAGCCCCAGCATTTT.

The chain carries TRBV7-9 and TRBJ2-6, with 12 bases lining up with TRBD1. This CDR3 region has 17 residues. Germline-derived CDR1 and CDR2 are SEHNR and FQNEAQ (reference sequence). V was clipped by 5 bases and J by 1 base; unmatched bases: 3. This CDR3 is CASSRGQGASGANVLTF. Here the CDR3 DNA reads TGTGCCAGCAGCCGGGGACAGGGGGCATCTGGGGCCAACGTCCTGACTTTC.

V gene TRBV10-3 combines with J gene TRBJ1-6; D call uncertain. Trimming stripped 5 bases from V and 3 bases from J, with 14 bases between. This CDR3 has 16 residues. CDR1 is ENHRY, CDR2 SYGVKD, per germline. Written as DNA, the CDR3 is TGTGCCATCAGTATCCGGAGTCGACTCTATAATTCACCCCTCCACTTT. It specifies CAISIRSRLYNSPLHF.